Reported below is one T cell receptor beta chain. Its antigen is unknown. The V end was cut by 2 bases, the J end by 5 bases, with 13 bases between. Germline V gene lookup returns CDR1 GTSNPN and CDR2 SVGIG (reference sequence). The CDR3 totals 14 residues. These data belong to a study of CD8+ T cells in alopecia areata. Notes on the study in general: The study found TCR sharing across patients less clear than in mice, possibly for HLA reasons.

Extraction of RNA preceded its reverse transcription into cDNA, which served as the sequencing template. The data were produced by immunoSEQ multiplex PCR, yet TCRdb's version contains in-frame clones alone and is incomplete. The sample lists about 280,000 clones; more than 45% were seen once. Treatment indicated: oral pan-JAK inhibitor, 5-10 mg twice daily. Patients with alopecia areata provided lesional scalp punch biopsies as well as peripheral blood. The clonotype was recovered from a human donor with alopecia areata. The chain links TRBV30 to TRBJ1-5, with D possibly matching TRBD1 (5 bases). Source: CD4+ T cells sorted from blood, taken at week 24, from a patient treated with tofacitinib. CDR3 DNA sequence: TGTGCCTGGAGTCCTGGGGCAGGGCATCAGCCCCAGCATTTT. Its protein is CAWSPGAGHQPQHF.